This TCR beta chain was identified in a study of human T cells and chemical hapten exposure. Study details: TCR yields differed between samples (mainly from small differences in pooled library volume).

Time point here: patch test 3, about 24 weeks after DPC sensitization. Described treatment: therapeutic diphenylcyclopropenone sensitization with weekly scalp DPC. Venepuncture was done earlier than the placement of each patch test. At least ten counts were recorded for this clonotype. Antigen specificity is unknown. TCRdb reanalysed the RACE reads using MiXCR and keeps one entry per CDR3 protein. Seen here are roughly 32,000 distinct CDR3 sequences, 5% to 6.5% observed once, and the top ten hold about 6%. Overall study findings and caveats: Healthy individuals' immune responses may differ from those of donors, who had alopecia. Expanded TCRs clustered into significantly more large CDR3 similarity groups than controls, the analysis revealed.

This CDR3 is built from 14 residues. Per germline, CDR1 MGHDK and CDR2 SYGVNS. V was cut by 0 bases and J by 4 bases, with 9 bases left in between. The receptor's source is a man aged 30-40 years with alopecia areata. Some clones in this sample may be carry-over from other donors' samples. The chain uses TRBV25-1 and TRBJ1-1, with a tentative D call TRBD1 (6 bases). The sample consisted of whole blood, taken in connection with sensitization to the hapten diphenylcyclopropenone (DPC). The CDR3 DNA sequence: TGTGCCAGCAGTGAATATGGCAGGGGCACTGAAGCTTTCTTT. It yields the protein CASSEYGRGTEAFF.